The 8 T cell receptor beta chains reported below all come from one sample, sequenced in a study of blood T cell repertoires in COVID-19. Repertoires were generated with immunoSEQ multiplex PCR, while TCRdb's copy carries only in-frame clones and drops some. The sample includes 390,000 or so clones, 85% to 90% seen only once; the top ten take approximately 1%. The sequencing input was PBMCs or T cells enriched from blood (not recorded which). The receptors derive from a young man who had recovered from COVID-19.

A note on this clone: A single base separates this from a much larger clone, so it may be a read error. The chain links TRBV5-6 to TRBJ2-5, with no clear D. V was trimmed by 2 bases and J by 4 bases, leaving 3 bases between them. The CDR3 is 11 residues long. Looked up from germline, CDR1 is SGHDT and CDR2 is YYEEEE. CDR3 region: CASSFSETQYF. The CDR3, as DNA: TGTGCCAGCAGCTTCTCAGAGACCCAGTACTTC. The full variable domain, its missing parts supplied by reference TRBV5-6 and TRBJ2-5, is DAGVTQSPTHLIKTRGQQVTLRCSPKSGHDTVSWYQQALGQGPQFIFQYYEEEERQRGNFPDRFSGHQFPNYSSELNVNALLLGDSALYLCASSFSETQYFGPGTRLLVL.

V usage is TRBV30 and J usage is TRBJ1-5; the D is unclear. This CDR3 spans 14 amino acids. V was pared by 0 bases and J by 7 bases, with 13 bases between. The germline V gene encodes CDR1 GTSNPN and CDR2 SVGIG (reference sequence). The CDR3 protein is CAWSVRQVRQPQHF. The CDR3 DNA reads as TGTGCCTGGAGTGTTCGGCAGGTCCGGCAGCCCCAGCATTTT.

This rearrangement joins TRBV7-8 to TRBJ1-3; TRBD1 agrees at 7 bases. Germline V lookup: CDR1 SGHVS, CDR2 FQNEAQ. This CDR3 has 13 amino acids. The junction had 3 bases not matched to a gene; V was cut back by 7 bases and J by 3 bases. The CDR3 is CASKGALGNTIYF. DNA for the CDR3: TGTGCCAGCAAGGGGGCGCTTGGAAACACCATATATTTT.

This clone has ten or more counts. The chain uses TRBV28 and TRBJ1-1; D is unclear. The CDR3 spans 14 residues. Germline CDR1 is MDHEN and CDR2 is SYDVKM. Deletions cut 7 bases from V and 4 bases from J, with 16 bases between. The CDR3 spells CASTFLGRGTEAFF. Written as DNA, the CDR3 is TGTGCCAGCACATTTCTAGGAAGAGGCACTGAAGCTTTCTTT.

This clone has just one count. The chain combines TRBV4-1 with TRBJ1-1; perhaps TRBD1 as D (5 bases). Germline CDR1 and CDR2: MGHRA and YSYEKL. This CDR3 region has 19 residues. Trimming took 0 bases from V and 1 from J, leaving 21 bases between them. CDR3 loop: CASSQDGPPGGARNTEAFF. The CDR3 region has the DNA TGCGCCAGCAGCCAAGATGGGCCTCCGGGAGGGGCGAGGAACACTGAAGCTTTCTTT.

This chain joins TRBV27 and TRBJ2-7; tentative D call: TRBD2 (7 bases). The V end was cut by 7 bases, the J end by 5 bases, with 21 bases between. From germline, CDR1 is MNHEY and CDR2 SMNVEV (reference sequence). There are 15 residues in the CDR3. The CDR3 reads CASTKLGGTSNEQYF. Written as DNA, the CDR3 is TGTGCCAGCACAAAACTCGGGGGGACATCTAACGAGCAGTACTTC.

The chain links TRBV7-3 to TRBJ2-1; TRBD2 aligns across 9 bases. CDR3 length: 15 amino acids. J was trimmed by 7 bases and V by 5 bases; bases with no gene match: 9. Germline-derived CDR1 and CDR2 are SGHTA and FQGTGA. The CDR3: CASSTEAGGGNEQFF. The CDR3, as DNA: TGTGCCAGCAGCACCGAGGCGGGAGGGGGTAATGAGCAGTTCTTC.

The CDR3, as DNA: TGTGCCAGCGGCGTAAGGACAGGGCGTCGAGCTTTCTTT. This encodes CASGVRTGRRAFF. The V and J genes are TRBV28 and TRBJ1-1; TRBD1 aligns across 8 bases. Germline values: CDR1 MDHEN, CDR2 SYDVKM. V was clipped by 8 bases and J by 10 bases; unmatched bases: 12. The CDR3 covers 13 residues.